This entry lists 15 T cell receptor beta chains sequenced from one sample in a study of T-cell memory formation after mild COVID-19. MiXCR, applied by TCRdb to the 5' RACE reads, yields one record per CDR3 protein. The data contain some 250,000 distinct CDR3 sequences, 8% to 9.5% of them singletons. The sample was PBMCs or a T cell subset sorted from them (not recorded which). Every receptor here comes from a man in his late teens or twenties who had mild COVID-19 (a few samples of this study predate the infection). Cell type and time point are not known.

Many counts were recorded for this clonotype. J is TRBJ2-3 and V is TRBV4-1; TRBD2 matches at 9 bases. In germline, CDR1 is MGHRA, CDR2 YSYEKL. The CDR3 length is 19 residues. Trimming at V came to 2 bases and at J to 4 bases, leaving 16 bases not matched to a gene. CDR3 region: CASSQPGRRGAGGSDTQYF. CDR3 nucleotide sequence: TGCGCCAGCAGCCAACCAGGGAGAAGAGGAGCGGGGGGTTCAGATACGCAGTATTTT.

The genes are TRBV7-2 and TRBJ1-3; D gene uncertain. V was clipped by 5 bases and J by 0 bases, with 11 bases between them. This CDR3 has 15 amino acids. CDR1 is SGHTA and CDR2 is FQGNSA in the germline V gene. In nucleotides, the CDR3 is TGTGCCAGCAGCCCTCGAGCCTTCTCTGGAAACACCATATATTTT. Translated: CASSPRAFSGNTIYF.

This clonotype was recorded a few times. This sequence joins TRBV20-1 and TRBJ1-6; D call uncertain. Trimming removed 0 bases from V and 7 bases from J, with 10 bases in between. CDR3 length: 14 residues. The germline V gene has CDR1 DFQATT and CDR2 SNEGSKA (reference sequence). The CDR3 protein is CSARDLRGNSPLHF. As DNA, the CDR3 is TGCAGTGCTAGAGATCTACGCGGGAATTCACCCCTCCACTTT.

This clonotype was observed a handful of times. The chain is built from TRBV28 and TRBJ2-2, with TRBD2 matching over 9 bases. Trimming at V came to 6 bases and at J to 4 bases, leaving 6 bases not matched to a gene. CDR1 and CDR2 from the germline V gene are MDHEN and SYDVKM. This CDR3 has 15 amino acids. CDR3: CASSAGGGVTGELFF. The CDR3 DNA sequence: TGTGCCAGCAGCGCAGGCGGGGGGGTCACCGGGGAGCTGTTTTTT.

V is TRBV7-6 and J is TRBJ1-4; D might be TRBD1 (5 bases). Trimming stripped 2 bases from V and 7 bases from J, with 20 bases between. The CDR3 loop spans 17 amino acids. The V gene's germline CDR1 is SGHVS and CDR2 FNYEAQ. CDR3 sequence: CASSLSGAYWRGEKLFF. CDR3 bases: TGTGCCAGCAGCTTATCCGGGGCCTACTGGCGGGGTGAAAAACTGTTTTTT.

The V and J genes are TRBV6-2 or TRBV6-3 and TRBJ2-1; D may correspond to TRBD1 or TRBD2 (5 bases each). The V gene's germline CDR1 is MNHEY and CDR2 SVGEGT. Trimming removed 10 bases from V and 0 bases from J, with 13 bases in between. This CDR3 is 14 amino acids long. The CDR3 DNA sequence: TGTGCCACCGGGTGGGGGAGCTCCTACAATGAGCAGTTCTTC. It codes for CATGWGSSYNEQFF.

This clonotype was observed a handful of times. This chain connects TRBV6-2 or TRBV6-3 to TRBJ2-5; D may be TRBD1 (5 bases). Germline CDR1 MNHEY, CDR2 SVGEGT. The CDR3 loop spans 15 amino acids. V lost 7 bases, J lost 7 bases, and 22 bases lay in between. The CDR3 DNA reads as TGTGCCAGCACCCACCGGACCCCAGGGAAAGGGACCCAGTACTTC. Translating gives CASTHRTPGKGTQYF.

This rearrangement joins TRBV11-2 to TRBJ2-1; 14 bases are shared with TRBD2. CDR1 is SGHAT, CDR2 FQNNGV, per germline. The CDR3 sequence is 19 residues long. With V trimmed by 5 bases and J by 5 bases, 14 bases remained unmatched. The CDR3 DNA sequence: TGTGCCAGCAGCCACAGACTAGCGGGGGGGCCTGGCACTCACAATGAGCAGTTCTTC. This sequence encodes CASSHRLAGGPGTHNEQFF.

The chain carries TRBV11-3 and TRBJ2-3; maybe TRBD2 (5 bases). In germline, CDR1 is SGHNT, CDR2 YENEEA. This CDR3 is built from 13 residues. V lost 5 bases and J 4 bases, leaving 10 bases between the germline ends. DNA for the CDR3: TGTGCCAGCAGCAATCGGGGTCCAGATACGCAGTATTTT. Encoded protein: CASSNRGPDTQYF.

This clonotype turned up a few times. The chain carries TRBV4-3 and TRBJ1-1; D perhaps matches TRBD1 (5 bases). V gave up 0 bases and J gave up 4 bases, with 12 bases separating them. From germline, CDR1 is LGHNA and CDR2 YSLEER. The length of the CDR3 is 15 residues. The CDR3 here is CASSQDWGSRTEAFF. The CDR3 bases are TGCGCCAGCAGCCAAGATTGGGGGTCCCGCACTGAAGCTTTCTTT.

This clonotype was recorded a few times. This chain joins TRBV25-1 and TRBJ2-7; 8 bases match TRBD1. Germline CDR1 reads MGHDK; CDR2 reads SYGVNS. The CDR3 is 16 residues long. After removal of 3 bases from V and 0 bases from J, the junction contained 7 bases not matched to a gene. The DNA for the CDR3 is TGTGCCAGCAGTGATGAAGACAGGGGCGGCTCCTACGAGCAGTACTTC. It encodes CASSDEDRGGSYEQYF.

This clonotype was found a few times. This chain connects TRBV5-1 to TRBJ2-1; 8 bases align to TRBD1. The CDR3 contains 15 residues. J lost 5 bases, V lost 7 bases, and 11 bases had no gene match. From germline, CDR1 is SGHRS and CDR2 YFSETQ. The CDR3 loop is CASRYSGTGHNEQFF. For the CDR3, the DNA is TGCGCCAGCCGATACTCCGGGACAGGACACAATGAGCAGTTCTTC.

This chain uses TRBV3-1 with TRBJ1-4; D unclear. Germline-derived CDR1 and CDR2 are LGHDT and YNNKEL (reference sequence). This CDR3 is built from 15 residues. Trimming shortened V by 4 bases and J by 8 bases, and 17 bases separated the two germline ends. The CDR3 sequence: CASSRTYSPVEKLFF. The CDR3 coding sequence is TGTGCCAGCAGCCGTACGTACAGCCCAGTGGAAAAACTGTTTTTT.

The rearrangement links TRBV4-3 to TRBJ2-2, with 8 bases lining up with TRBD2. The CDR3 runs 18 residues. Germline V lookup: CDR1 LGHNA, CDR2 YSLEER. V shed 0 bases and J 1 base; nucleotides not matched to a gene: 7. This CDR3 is CASSQEAASGLNTGELFF. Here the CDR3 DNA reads TGCGCCAGCAGCCAAGAAGCGGCTAGCGGGCTGAACACCGGGGAGCTGTTTTTT.

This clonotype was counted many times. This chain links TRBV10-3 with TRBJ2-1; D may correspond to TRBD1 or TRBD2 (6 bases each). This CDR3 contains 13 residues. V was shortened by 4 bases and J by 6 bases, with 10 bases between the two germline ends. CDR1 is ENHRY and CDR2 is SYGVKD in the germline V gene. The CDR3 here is CAISGGTLNEQFF. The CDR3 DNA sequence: TGTGCCATCAGTGGCGGGACACTCAATGAGCAGTTCTTC.